These T cell receptor beta chains were read from a single sample in a study of T-cell memory formation after mild COVID-19. TCRdb called the 5' RACE reads again in MiXCR, with one record for every CDR3 protein. Counted here are 410,000 or so distinct CDR3 sequences, 20% to 25% occurring once; the ten biggest clones make up approximately 14%. Material: PBMCs or a T cell subset sorted from them (not recorded which). The receptors derive from an adult woman who had mild COVID-19 (a few samples of this study predate the infection). Cell type and time point are not known. Each CDR3 is given with its conserved first and last residue. The D gene is left open where the match is weak. The size of a clone is reported for some rows only, either as once, few or many, or as a class for expanded clones.

clone_size: few
d_call: TRBD2
v_call: TRBV12-3/TRBV12-4
j_call: TRBJ2-5
cdr3_aa: CASSLVLAGETQYF
cdr3_nt: TGTGCCAGCAGTTTAGTCCTAGCGGGTGAGACCCAGTACTTC

clone_size: -
d_call: TRBD1
v_call: TRBV18
j_call: TRBJ2-5
cdr3_aa: CASSPRQGAGETQYF
cdr3_nt: TGTGCCAGCTCACCCAGACAGGGGGCAGGAGAGACCCAGTACTTC

clone_size: few
d_call: -
v_call: TRBV12-3/TRBV12-4
j_call: TRBJ1-1
cdr3_aa: CASSFGQGNAFF
cdr3_nt: TGTGCCAGCAGTTTCGGGCAGGGGAATGCTTTCTTT

clone_size: -
d_call: -
v_call: TRBV6-5
j_call: TRBJ2-7
cdr3_aa: CASSTGAAQSPWEQYF
cdr3_nt: TGTGCCAGCAGTACCGGAGCAGCCCAGTCTCCCTGGGAGCAGTACTTC

clone_size: -
d_call: TRBD1
v_call: TRBV15
j_call: TRBJ2-7
cdr3_aa: CATSRGQGIFYEQYF
cdr3_nt: TGTGCCACCAGCAGGGGACAGGGGATATTCTACGAGCAGTACTTC

clone_size: few
d_call: TRBD1
v_call: TRBV7-2
j_call: TRBJ2-1
cdr3_aa: CASSQGQLYNEQFF
cdr3_nt: TGTGCCAGCAGCCAGGGACAGCTCTACAATGAGCAGTTCTTC

clone_size: -
d_call: -
v_call: TRBV24-1
j_call: TRBJ2-2
cdr3_aa: CATSGPGQNTGELFF
cdr3_nt: TGTGCCACCAGTGGACCGGGACAGAACACCGGGGAGCTGTTTTTT

clone_size: few
d_call: TRBD2
v_call: TRBV6-2/TRBV6-3
j_call: TRBJ2-1
cdr3_aa: CASRVGLRTSGIGEQFF
cdr3_nt: TGTGCCAGCAGAGTAGGGCTTAGGACTAGCGGGATTGGTGAGCAGTTCTTC

clone_size: -
d_call: -
v_call: TRBV30
j_call: TRBJ1-5
cdr3_aa: CAWSLPGGRGQPQHF
cdr3_nt: TGTGCCTGGAGCCTGCCGGGGGGGAGGGGTCAGCCCCAGCATTTT

clone_size: -
d_call: -
v_call: TRBV4-3
j_call: TRBJ1-1
cdr3_aa: CASSQDFEGGTEAFF
cdr3_nt: TGCGCCAGCAGCCAAGATTTCGAGGGAGGCACTGAAGCTTTCTTT

clone_size: many
d_call: TRBD2
v_call: TRBV4-2
j_call: TRBJ2-3
cdr3_aa: CASSQASGGALDTQYF
cdr3_nt: TGTGCCAGCAGCCAAGCTAGCGGGGGGGCCCTCGATACGCAGTATTTT

clone_size: -
d_call: -
v_call: TRBV5-1
j_call: TRBJ2-3
cdr3_aa: CASSLRRGHGRASTDTQYF
cdr3_nt: TGCGCCAGCTCTCTCCGGAGGGGCCACGGGCGTGCTAGCACAGATACGCAGTATTTT

clone_size: -
d_call: -
v_call: TRBV4-3
j_call: TRBJ2-6
cdr3_aa: CASSAAPGQILSGANVLTF
cdr3_nt: TGCGCCAGCAGCGCTGCCCCCGGACAGATCCTTTCTGGGGCCAACGTCCTGACTTTC

clone_size: few
d_call: -
v_call: TRBV29-1
j_call: TRBJ2-7
cdr3_aa: CSVGGIYEQYF
cdr3_nt: TGCAGCGTTGGCGGTATCTACGAGCAGTACTTC

clone_size: -
d_call: -
v_call: TRBV12-3/TRBV12-4
j_call: TRBJ2-1
cdr3_aa: CASSPHIAGYNEQFF
cdr3_nt: TGTGCCAGCAGTCCTCACATTGCCGGATACAATGAGCAGTTCTTC

clone_size: -
d_call: TRBD1
v_call: TRBV18
j_call: TRBJ1-6
cdr3_aa: CASSPALSGGSPLHF
cdr3_nt: TGTGCCAGCTCACCCGCGTTGTCAGGGGGTTCACCCCTCCACTTT

clone_size: -
d_call: -
v_call: TRBV7-9
j_call: TRBJ2-2
cdr3_aa: CASSPAWLPPTGELFF
cdr3_nt: TGTGCCAGCAGCCCCGCCTGGCTACCACCCACCGGGGAGCTGTTTTTT

clone_size: few
d_call: TRBD2
v_call: TRBV13
j_call: TRBJ2-2
cdr3_aa: CASSSESIRLAGGPTGELFF
cdr3_nt: TGTGCCAGCAGTTCTGAGTCCATCAGACTAGCGGGAGGACCCACCGGGGAGCTGTTTTTT

clone_size: few
d_call: -
v_call: TRBV12-3/TRBV12-4
j_call: TRBJ2-7
cdr3_aa: CASSLESGPEQYF
cdr3_nt: TGTGCCAGCAGTTTAGAGTCCGGGCCCGAGCAGTACTTC

clone_size: -
d_call: -
v_call: TRBV7-9
j_call: TRBJ2-1
cdr3_aa: CASSLALRSSYNEQFF
cdr3_nt: TGTGCCAGCAGCTTGGCACTTAGGAGCTCCTACAATGAGCAGTTCTTC

clone_size: few
d_call: TRBD2
v_call: TRBV29-1
j_call: TRBJ2-7
cdr3_aa: CSAEGLANEQYF
cdr3_nt: TGCAGCGCTGAGGGACTAGCTAACGAGCAGTACTTC

clone_size: few
d_call: -
v_call: TRBV5-5
j_call: TRBJ2-1
cdr3_aa: CASGGAGLAYNEQFF
cdr3_nt: TGTGCCAGCGGAGGCGCGGGCCTGGCCTACAATGAGCAGTTCTTC

clone_size: many
d_call: -
v_call: TRBV7-9
j_call: TRBJ2-1
cdr3_aa: CASSLVLSSYNEQFF
cdr3_nt: TGTGCCAGCAGCTTAGTTCTGAGCTCCTACAATGAGCAGTTCTTC

clone_size: few
d_call: TRBD2
v_call: TRBV3-1
j_call: TRBJ2-7
cdr3_aa: CASSQVLASGSEQYF
cdr3_nt: TGTGCCAGCAGCCAAGTCCTGGCTAGCGGGAGCGAGCAGTACTTC

clone_size: few
d_call: -
v_call: TRBV7-2
j_call: TRBJ2-1
cdr3_aa: CASSSLKGGYNEQFF
cdr3_nt: TGTGCCAGCAGCTCCCTCAAAGGGGGTTACAATGAGCAGTTCTTC

clone_size: -
d_call: TRBD2
v_call: TRBV4-2
j_call: TRBJ2-5
cdr3_aa: CASSQGDQREGPETQYF
cdr3_nt: TGTGCCAGCAGCCAAGGGGACCAGCGGGAGGGCCCAGAGACCCAGTACTTC

clone_size: few
d_call: TRBD2
v_call: TRBV7-8
j_call: TRBJ2-5
cdr3_aa: CASSFSGGTKETQYF
cdr3_nt: TGTGCCAGCAGCTTTAGCGGGGGGACTAAAGAGACCCAGTACTTC

clone_size: few
d_call: -
v_call: TRBV7-8
j_call: TRBJ1-2
cdr3_aa: CASSLALGLASYGYTF
cdr3_nt: TGTGCCAGCAGCTTAGCGCTGGGTTTAGCGAGCTATGGCTACACCTTC

clone_size: -
d_call: -
v_call: TRBV20-1
j_call: TRBJ1-1
cdr3_aa: CSASGHNTEAFF
cdr3_nt: TGCAGTGCTAGTGGACATAACACTGAAGCTTTCTTT

clone_size: many
d_call: TRBD1
v_call: TRBV7-2
j_call: TRBJ1-5
cdr3_aa: CASSLNRGMGQPQHF
cdr3_nt: TGTGCCAGCAGCTTAAACAGGGGGATGGGTCAGCCCCAGCATTTT

clone_size: few
d_call: -
v_call: TRBV15
j_call: TRBJ1-5
cdr3_aa: CATSRDLDQPQHF
cdr3_nt: TGTGCCACCAGCAGGGACTTAGATCAGCCCCAGCATTTT

clone_size: -
d_call: -
v_call: TRBV4-2
j_call: TRBJ1-1
cdr3_aa: CASSLTLNTEAFF
cdr3_nt: TGTGCCAGCAGCCTTACGCTGAACACTGAAGCTTTCTTT

clone_size: -
d_call: -
v_call: TRBV7-2
j_call: TRBJ1-4
cdr3_aa: CASRLAGSTNEKLFF
cdr3_nt: TGTGCCAGCAGACTCGCAGGGAGCACTAATGAAAAACTGTTTTTT

clone_size: -
d_call: -
v_call: TRBV3-1
j_call: TRBJ1-1
cdr3_aa: CASSHWAGAGGTEAFF
cdr3_nt: TGTGCCAGCAGCCACTGGGCAGGGGCGGGTGGAACTGAAGCTTTCTTT

clone_size: -
d_call: -
v_call: TRBV20-1
j_call: TRBJ2-5
cdr3_aa: CSARGPETQYF
cdr3_nt: TGCAGTGCTAGAGGTCCGGAGACCCAGTACTTC

clone_size: -
d_call: TRBD1
v_call: TRBV5-1
j_call: TRBJ2-5
cdr3_aa: CASSLSQDRGLETQYF
cdr3_nt: TGCGCCAGCAGCTTGTCGCAGGACAGGGGGCTGGAGACCCAGTACTTC

clone_size: once
d_call: TRBD1
v_call: TRBV2
j_call: TRBJ1-1
cdr3_aa: CASEISTGADTEAFF
cdr3_nt: TGTGCCAGCGAAATCTCGACAGGGGCGGACACTGAAGCTTTCTTT

clone_size: few
d_call: TRBD2
v_call: TRBV6-2/TRBV6-3
j_call: TRBJ2-1
cdr3_aa: CASKTSGAGTLPYNEQFF
cdr3_nt: TGTGCCAGCAAGACTAGCGGGGCCGGAACCCTACCCTACAATGAGCAGTTCTTC

clone_size: many
d_call: -
v_call: TRBV5-1
j_call: TRBJ1-2
cdr3_aa: CASSDVNYGYTF
cdr3_nt: TGCGCCAGCTCGGATGTTAACTATGGCTACACCTTC

clone_size: few
d_call: -
v_call: TRBV29-1
j_call: TRBJ2-7
cdr3_aa: CSVQTQSSYEQYF
cdr3_nt: TGCAGCGTACAAACACAGAGCTCCTACGAGCAGTACTTC

clone_size: -
d_call: -
v_call: TRBV4-3
j_call: TRBJ1-2
cdr3_aa: CASSQGLLPGRRGYTF
cdr3_nt: TGCGCCAGCAGCCAAGGCCTCCTCCCGGGGCGGAGGGGCTACACCTTC

clone_size: -
d_call: TRBD1
v_call: TRBV20-1
j_call: TRBJ1-4
cdr3_aa: CSAGQGAAEKLFF
cdr3_nt: TGCAGTGCTGGACAGGGGGCGGCTGAAAAACTGTTTTTT

clone_size: few
d_call: TRBD1
v_call: TRBV24-1
j_call: TRBJ2-7
cdr3_aa: CATRDRGNEQYF
cdr3_nt: TGTGCGACCCGGGACAGGGGGAACGAGCAGTACTTC

clone_size: -
d_call: TRBD2
v_call: TRBV4-1
j_call: TRBJ2-2
cdr3_aa: CASSQLGLAGGRGGELFF
cdr3_nt: TGCGCCAGCAGCCAACTCGGACTAGCGGGGGGCCGAGGCGGGGAGCTGTTTTTT

clone_size: few
d_call: -
v_call: TRBV7-9
j_call: TRBJ2-1
cdr3_aa: CAIWVARGNEQFF
cdr3_nt: TGTGCCATCTGGGTAGCGAGAGGCAATGAGCAGTTCTTC

clone_size: -
d_call: TRBD1
v_call: TRBV4-1
j_call: TRBJ1-2
cdr3_aa: CASSQEGVTGARYGYTF
cdr3_nt: TGCGCCAGCAGCCAAGAGGGTGTCACAGGGGCGCGCTATGGCTACACCTTC

clone_size: -
d_call: -
v_call: TRBV4-3
j_call: TRBJ2-1
cdr3_aa: CASSLSRGDSYNEQFF
cdr3_nt: TGCGCCAGCAGCCTATCCAGGGGGGACTCCTACAATGAGCAGTTCTTC

clone_size: -
d_call: -
v_call: TRBV12-3/TRBV12-4
j_call: TRBJ2-7
cdr3_aa: CASSSSGEQYF
cdr3_nt: TGTGCCAGCAGTTCCTCAGGAGAGCAGTACTTC

clone_size: few
d_call: -
v_call: TRBV18
j_call: TRBJ1-1
cdr3_aa: CASSPAGNTEAFF
cdr3_nt: TGTGCCAGCTCACCGGCTGGGAACACTGAAGCTTTCTTT

clone_size: many
d_call: -
v_call: TRBV20-1
j_call: TRBJ2-3
cdr3_aa: CSPGSTDTQYF
cdr3_nt: TGCAGTCCAGGGAGCACAGATACGCAGTATTTT

clone_size: -
d_call: -
v_call: TRBV18
j_call: TRBJ1-1
cdr3_aa: CASSPLGLAVNTEAFF
cdr3_nt: TGTGCCAGCTCACCTCTTGGGCTTGCCGTGAACACTGAAGCTTTCTTT

clone_size: few
d_call: TRBD1
v_call: TRBV7-2
j_call: TRBJ1-1
cdr3_aa: CASSLPGGKTEAFF
cdr3_nt: TGTGCCAGCAGCTTACCAGGGGGCAAAACTGAAGCTTTCTTT

clone_size: few
d_call: -
v_call: TRBV6-2/TRBV6-3
j_call: TRBJ1-2
cdr3_aa: CASSYPDGEVYGYTF
cdr3_nt: TGTGCCAGCAGTTATCCGGACGGAGAAGTCTATGGCTACACCTTC

clone_size: -
d_call: TRBD2
v_call: TRBV20-1
j_call: TRBJ2-5
cdr3_aa: CSAIAGGNQETQYF
cdr3_nt: TGCAGTGCTATCGCGGGGGGAAACCAAGAGACCCAGTACTTC

clone_size: -
d_call: -
v_call: TRBV24-1
j_call: TRBJ2-2
cdr3_aa: CATSDQLGERTGELFF
cdr3_nt: TGTGCCACCAGTGATCAGCTTGGCGAGAGAACCGGGGAGCTGTTTTTT

clone_size: -
d_call: -
v_call: TRBV7-2
j_call: TRBJ1-1
cdr3_aa: CASRHPSRGTEAFF
cdr3_nt: TGTGCCAGCAGGCATCCATCCCGGGGGACTGAAGCTTTCTTT

clone_size: -
d_call: TRBD2
v_call: TRBV20-1
j_call: TRBJ2-7
cdr3_aa: CSARSREVWYEQYF
cdr3_nt: TGCAGTGCTAGATCCCGGGAGGTATGGTACGAGCAGTACTTC

clone_size: many
d_call: -
v_call: TRBV5-1
j_call: TRBJ1-1
cdr3_aa: CASSLDPNTEAFF
cdr3_nt: TGCGCCAGCAGCTTGGACCCGAACACTGAAGCTTTCTTT

clone_size: -
d_call: -
v_call: TRBV6-5
j_call: TRBJ2-3
cdr3_aa: CATGGGGSGADTQYF
cdr3_nt: TGTGCCACCGGGGGCGGCGGGAGCGGCGCAGATACGCAGTATTTT